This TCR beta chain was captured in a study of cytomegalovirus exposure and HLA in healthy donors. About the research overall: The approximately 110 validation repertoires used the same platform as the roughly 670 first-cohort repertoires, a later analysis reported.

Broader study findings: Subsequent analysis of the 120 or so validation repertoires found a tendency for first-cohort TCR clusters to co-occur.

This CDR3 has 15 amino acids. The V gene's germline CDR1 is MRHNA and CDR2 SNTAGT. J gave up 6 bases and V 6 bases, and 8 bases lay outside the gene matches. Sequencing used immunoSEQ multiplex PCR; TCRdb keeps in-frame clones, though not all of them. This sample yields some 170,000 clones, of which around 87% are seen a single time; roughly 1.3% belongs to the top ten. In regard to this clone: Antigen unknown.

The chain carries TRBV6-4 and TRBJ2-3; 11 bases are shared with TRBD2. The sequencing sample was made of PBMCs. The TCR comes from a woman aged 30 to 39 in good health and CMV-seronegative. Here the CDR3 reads CASSDGSGGADTQYF. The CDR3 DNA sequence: TGTGCCAGCAGCGATGGTAGCGGGGGGGCCGATACGCAGTATTTT.